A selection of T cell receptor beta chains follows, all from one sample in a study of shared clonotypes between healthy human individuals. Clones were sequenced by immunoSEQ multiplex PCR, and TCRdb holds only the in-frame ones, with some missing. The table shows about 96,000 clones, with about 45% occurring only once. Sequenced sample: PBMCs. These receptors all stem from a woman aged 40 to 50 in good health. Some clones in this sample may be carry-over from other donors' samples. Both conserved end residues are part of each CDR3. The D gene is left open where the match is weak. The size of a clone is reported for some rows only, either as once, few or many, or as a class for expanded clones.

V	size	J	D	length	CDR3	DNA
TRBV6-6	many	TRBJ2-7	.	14	CASSYPGRGLEQYF	TGTGCCAGCAGTTACCCCGGGAGGGGGCTCGAGCAGTACTTC
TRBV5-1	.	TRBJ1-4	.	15	CASSLAGVVSEKLFF	TGCGCCAGCAGCTTAGCAGGGGTAGTAAGTGAAAAACTGTTTTTT
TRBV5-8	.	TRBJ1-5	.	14	CASSFREGYQPQHF	TGTGCCAGCAGCTTCAGGGAGGGGTATCAGCCCCAGCATTTT
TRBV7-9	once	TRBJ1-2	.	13	CASSLGGDTGYTF	TGTGCCAGCAGCTTAGGAGGGGATACCGGCTACACCTTC
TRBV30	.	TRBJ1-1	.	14	CAWERGQRNTEAFF	TGTGCCTGGGAACGAGGGCAGAGAAACACTGAAGCTTTCTTT
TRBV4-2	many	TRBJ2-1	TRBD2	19	CASSQESGTRDIGGNEQFF	TGTGCCAGCAGCCAAGAATCCGGGACTAGGGACATCGGCGGGAATGAGCAGTTCTTC
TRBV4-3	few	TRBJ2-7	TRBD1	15	CASSHPGQGVGEQYF	TGCGCCAGCAGCCACCCGGGACAGGGGGTGGGCGAGCAGTACTTC
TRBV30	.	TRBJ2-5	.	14	CAWSLGPYQETQYF	TGTGCCTGGAGTTTAGGACCGTACCAAGAGACCCAGTACTTC
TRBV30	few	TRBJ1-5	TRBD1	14	CAWSVGAGGAPQHF	TGTGCCTGGAGTGTAGGGGCAGGGGGAGCGCCCCAGCATTTT
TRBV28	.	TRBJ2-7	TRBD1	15	CASSSNAGGSYEQYF	TGTGCCAGCAGTTCCAACGCAGGGGGCTCCTACGAGCAGTACTTC
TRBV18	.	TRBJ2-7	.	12	CASSRGTYEQYF	TGTGCCAGCTCCCGGGGTACCTACGAGCAGTACTTC
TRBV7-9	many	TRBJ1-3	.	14	CASSQGVAGNTIYF	TGTGCCAGCAGCCAGGGAGTGGCTGGAAACACCATATATTTT
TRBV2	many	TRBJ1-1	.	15	CASSVGRAWVTEAFF	TGTGCCAGCAGTGTAGGGCGAGCGTGGGTCACTGAAGCTTTCTTT
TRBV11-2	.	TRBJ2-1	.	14	CASAPGGQYNEQFF	TGTGCCAGCGCGCCTGGGGGGCAATACAATGAGCAGTTCTTC
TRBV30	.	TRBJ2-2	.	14	CAWRGRVNTGELFF	TGTGCCTGGAGGGGCAGGGTGAACACTGGGGAGCTGTTTTTT
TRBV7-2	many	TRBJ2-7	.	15	CASSLEFGTSYEQYF	TGTGCCAGCAGCTTAGAATTTGGAACGAGCTACGAGCAGTACTTC
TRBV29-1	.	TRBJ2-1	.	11	CSAGGANEQFF	TGCAGCGCTGGAGGAGCAAATGAGCAGTTCTTC
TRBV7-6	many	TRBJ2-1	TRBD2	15	CASRSLAGGYNEQFF	TGTGCCAGCAGATCACTAGCGGGAGGCTACAATGAGCAGTTCTTC
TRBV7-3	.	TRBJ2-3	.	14	CASSPTSGSGTQYF	TGTGCCAGCAGCCCTACTTCTGGATCGGGTACGCAGTATTTT
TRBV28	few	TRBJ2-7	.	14	CASTSGRSAYEQYF	TGTGCCAGCACCTCCGGCAGATCGGCCTACGAGCAGTACTTC
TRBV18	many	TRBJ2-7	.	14	CASSPDGSSYEQYF	TGTGCCAGCTCACCGGACGGAAGCTCCTACGAGCAGTACTTC
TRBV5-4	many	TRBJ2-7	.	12	CASSSPNNEQYF	TGTGCCAGCAGCAGCCCGAATAACGAGCAGTACTTC
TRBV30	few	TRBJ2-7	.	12	CAWSKRGHEQYF	TGTGCCTGGAGTAAAAGGGGCCACGAGCAGTACTTC
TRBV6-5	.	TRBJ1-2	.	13	CASSYERNYGYTF	TGTGCCAGCAGTTACGAAAGGAACTATGGCTACACCTTC
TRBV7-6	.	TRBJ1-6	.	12	CASGTRNSPLHF	TGTGCCAGCGGTACACGGAATTCACCCCTCCACTTT
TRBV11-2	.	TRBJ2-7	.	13	CASSPGYDYEQYF	TGTGCCAGCAGCCCCGGGTACGACTACGAGCAGTACTTC
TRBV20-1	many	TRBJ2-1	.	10	CSATNAEQFF	TGCAGTGCTACGAACGCTGAGCAGTTCTTC
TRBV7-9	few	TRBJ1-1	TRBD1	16	CASSLLGQGSDLNAFF	TGTGCCAGCAGCCTACTCGGACAGGGGAGCGACCTGAATGCTTTCTTT
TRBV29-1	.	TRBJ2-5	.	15	CSVVEPRAGGETQYF	TGCAGCGTTGTGGAGCCCCGGGCAGGGGGGGAGACCCAGTACTTC